The rows below give T cell receptor beta chains drawn from one sample of a study of identical twins. From the 5' RACE reads, TCRdb called clonotypes with MiXCR, one entry per CDR3 protein. This repertoire shows roughly 750,000 distinct CDR3 sequences, 21% found once; its top ten account for approximately 4.3%. This same sample was also part of a study on T cells expressing NK-cell markers.

The sample comprised PBMCs. These receptors originate from a woman aged 18-29 years in good health. Each CDR3 is given with its conserved first and last residue. Fields, in order: J gene, D gene, V gene, CDR3 protein. A D gene is named only where the DNA matches it firmly.

j_call: TRBJ2-2
d_call: TRBD2
v_call: TRBV18
cdr3_aa: CASSPTSDTGELFF

j_call: TRBJ1-6
d_call: .
v_call: TRBV5-1
cdr3_aa: CASSLAGQERSPLHF

j_call: TRBJ1-1
d_call: .
v_call: TRBV7-9
cdr3_aa: CASSPGPKYYTEAFF

j_call: TRBJ1-2
d_call: .
v_call: TRBV5-5
cdr3_aa: CASNFWGENYGYTF

j_call: TRBJ1-5
d_call: .
v_call: TRBV20-1
cdr3_aa: CSARLGTQPQHF

j_call: TRBJ2-1
d_call: TRBD2
v_call: TRBV29-1
cdr3_aa: CSVSTSGRFYEQFF

j_call: TRBJ1-6
d_call: .
v_call: TRBV7-2
cdr3_aa: CASSAQDSSGSPLHF

j_call: TRBJ2-7
d_call: .
v_call: TRBV7-2
cdr3_aa: CASSLFMGGQDGEQYF

j_call: TRBJ2-7
d_call: TRBD1
v_call: TRBV10-3
cdr3_aa: CAVDRGYEQYF

j_call: TRBJ1-4
d_call: .
v_call: TRBV15
cdr3_aa: CATSRGRGSMDEKLFF

j_call: TRBJ2-3
d_call: .
v_call: TRBV10-3
cdr3_aa: CATGTSYTDTQYF

j_call: TRBJ1-2
d_call: TRBD1
v_call: TRBV6-2/TRBV6-3
cdr3_aa: CASSHEEQGAEGYTF

j_call: TRBJ2-1
d_call: TRBD2
v_call: TRBV6-5
cdr3_aa: CASSSPGLEDEQFF

j_call: TRBJ2-2
d_call: .
v_call: TRBV11-1
cdr3_aa: CASSSSRYLQGRRNTGELFF

j_call: TRBJ2-1
d_call: TRBD2
v_call: TRBV6-2/TRBV6-3
cdr3_aa: CAGGDSNEEQFF

j_call: TRBJ2-3
d_call: .
v_call: TRBV12-3/TRBV12-4
cdr3_aa: CASSQDGAPDTQYF

j_call: TRBJ1-2
d_call: .
v_call: TRBV7-2
cdr3_aa: CASSSLGYGYTF

j_call: TRBJ2-5
d_call: TRBD2
v_call: TRBV29-1
cdr3_aa: CSVEGRGLAGVETQYF

j_call: TRBJ2-5
d_call: TRBD2
v_call: TRBV6-1
cdr3_aa: CASRGREGETQYF

j_call: TRBJ2-3
d_call: .
v_call: TRBV25-1
cdr3_aa: CASSEGTAADTQYF

j_call: TRBJ1-4
d_call: .
v_call: TRBV3-1
cdr3_aa: CASSQGRIATNEKLFF

j_call: TRBJ2-4
d_call: .
v_call: TRBV20-1
cdr3_aa: CSARVGSIQYF

j_call: TRBJ2-2
d_call: .
v_call: TRBV12-3/TRBV12-4
cdr3_aa: CASRYRMANTGELFF

j_call: TRBJ1-5
d_call: .
v_call: TRBV7-2
cdr3_aa: CASSLGARENQPQHF

j_call: TRBJ1-4
d_call: .
v_call: TRBV20-1
cdr3_aa: CSAFSREGTNEKLFF

j_call: TRBJ2-5
d_call: .
v_call: TRBV7-6
cdr3_aa: CASSLTAWETQYF

j_call: TRBJ2-1
d_call: TRBD2
v_call: TRBV20-1
cdr3_aa: CSASFLAGGQSSYNEQFF

j_call: TRBJ2-7
d_call: TRBD2
v_call: TRBV7-2
cdr3_aa: CASSVVGTSGSYEQYF

j_call: TRBJ1-5
d_call: TRBD1
v_call: TRBV12-3/TRBV12-4
cdr3_aa: CASRVGQGVGQPQHF

j_call: TRBJ1-1
d_call: .
v_call: TRBV25-1
cdr3_aa: CASSEFWVDTSTEAFF

j_call: TRBJ2-3
d_call: .
v_call: TRBV20-1
cdr3_aa: CSARDVRADTQYF

j_call: TRBJ2-2
d_call: TRBD2
v_call: TRBV5-5
cdr3_aa: CASSFFTSGSNTGELFF

j_call: TRBJ1-6
d_call: .
v_call: TRBV20-1
cdr3_aa: CSARSGSRSPLHF

j_call: TRBJ2-7
d_call: .
v_call: TRBV6-6
cdr3_aa: CASRARDEQYF

j_call: TRBJ2-1
d_call: TRBD2
v_call: TRBV24-1
cdr3_aa: CATSDSRTSPHEQFF